Listed here are 8 T cell receptor beta chains from one sample, sequenced in a study of blood T cell repertoires in COVID-19. Profiled with immunoSEQ multiplex PCR; TCRdb holds only in-frame clones, not every one. The table shows 300,000 to 350,000 clones, with around 88% occurring only once. The specimen was peripheral blood. These TCRs come from a woman aged 25 to 39 with COVID-19, enrolled during active disease.

The CDR3 nucleotides are TGTGCCAGCAGGAATCAGGGGGCTAGCACTGAAGCTTTCTTT. Amino acid sequence: CASRNQGASTEAFF. The genes are TRBV27 and TRBJ1-1, with 8 positions matching TRBD1. The germline V gene encodes CDR1 MNHEY and CDR2 SMNVEV (reference sequence). The CDR3 runs to 14 residues. With V trimmed by 6 bases and J by 4 bases, 7 bases remained unmatched.

This chain links TRBV13 with TRBJ1-6, with 9 bases identical to TRBD1. From germline, CDR1 is PRHDT and CDR2 FYEKMQ (reference sequence). Unmatched junction bases numbered 14, after V lost 7 bases and J lost 7 bases. This CDR3 comprises 17 residues. For the CDR3, the DNA is TGTGCCAGCACCCGAGGACAGGGGACGATTATGAATTCACCCCTCCACTTT. This codes for CASTRGQGTIMNSPLHF. The whole variable domain, filled in from reference TRBV13 and TRBJ1-6, reads AAGVIQSPRHLIKEKRETATLKCYPIPRHDTVYWYQQGPGQDPQFLISFYEKMQSDKGSIPDRFSAQQFSDYHSELNMSSLELGDSALYFCASTRGQGTIMNSPLHFGNGTRLTVT.

V and J are TRBV6-5 and TRBJ1-5; the D gene is possibly TRBD1 (5 bases). This CDR3 region has 13 residues. In germline, CDR1 is MNHEY, CDR2 SVGAGI. V dropped 6 bases and J dropped 6 bases, with 12 bases sitting between them. CDR3 nucleotides: TGTGCCAGCAGAAACAGGATAGGTCAGCCCCAGCATTTT. This gives the protein CASRNRIGQPQHF.

The V gene is TRBV19, the J gene TRBJ2-2, with TRBD1 as a possible D gene (6 bases). The CDR3 spans 18 residues. CDR1 is LNHDA, CDR2 SQIVND, per germline (reference sequence). The germline V and J ends were trimmed by 4 bases and 1 base, with 19 bases remaining between them. The CDR3 region has the DNA TGTGCCAGTAGTACCTTACGGGTGGGACAATTGAACACCGGGGAGCTGTTTTTT. Protein product: CASSTLRVGQLNTGELFF.

This rearrangement joins TRBV7-2 to TRBJ1-6; 10 nucleotides align to TRBD1. Germline V gene data show CDR1 as SGHTA and CDR2 as FQGNSA. The CDR3 extends over 14 amino acids. Unmatched junction bases numbered 4, after V lost 5 bases and J lost 9 bases. CDR3 nucleotides: TGTGCCAGCAGCACTAGGACAGGGGGTTCACCCCTCCACTTT. It encodes CASSTRTGGSPLHF.

V is TRBV2 and J is TRBJ1-4; the D is unclear. Trimming took off 7 bases at V and 2 bases at J, with 20 bases between the two ends. Looked up from germline, CDR1 is SNHLY and CDR2 is FYNNEI. There are 17 residues in the CDR3. This CDR3 is CASKRSLNPVTNEKLFF. CDR3 DNA: TGTGCCAGCAAGCGCTCGCTGAACCCGGTCACTAATGAAAAACTGTTTTTT.

The chain couples TRBV29-1 to TRBJ2-3, with D possibly TRBD2 on 5 matching bases. There are 14 residues in the CDR3. V was cut by 2 bases and J by 5 bases, with 14 bases left in between. CDR1 is SQVTM and CDR2 is ANQGSEA in the germline V gene. CDR3 nucleotides: TGCAGCGTTGAATTACAGAAACGGGGAGATACGCAGTATTTT. Translated: CSVELQKRGDTQYF.

This chain joins TRBV3-1 (or the pseudogene TRBV3-2) and TRBJ1-1; D gene unclear. The ends were cut back, 4 bases at V and 1 base at J, with 10 bases in the middle. The CDR3 has 14 amino acids. Germline V CDR1 and CDR2: LGHDT, YNNKEL (reference sequence). Written as DNA, the CDR3 is TGTGCCAGCAGCCCGATGACTAGGAACACTGAAGCTTTCTTT. Translation: CASSPMTRNTEAFF.